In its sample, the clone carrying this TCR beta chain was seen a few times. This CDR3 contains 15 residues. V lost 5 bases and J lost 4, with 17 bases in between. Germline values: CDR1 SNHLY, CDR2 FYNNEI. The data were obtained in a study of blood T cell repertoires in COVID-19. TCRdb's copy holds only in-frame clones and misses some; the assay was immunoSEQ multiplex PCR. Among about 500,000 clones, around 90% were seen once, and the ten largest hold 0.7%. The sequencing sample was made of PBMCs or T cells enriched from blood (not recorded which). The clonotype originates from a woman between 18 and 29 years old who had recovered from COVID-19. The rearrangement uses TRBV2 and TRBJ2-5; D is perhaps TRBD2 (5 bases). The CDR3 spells CASSPGSGMGETQYF. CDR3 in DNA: TGTGCCAGCAGTCCGGGGTCGGGGATGGGAGAGACCCAGTACTTC.